The 5 T cell receptor beta chains reported below all come from one sample, sequenced in a study of CD8 T cells in Susac syndrome. With random hexamers, reverse transcription was performed on about 0.45 to 1 ug of RNA. MiXCR was run by TCRdb on the immunoSEQ multiplex PCR reads, yielding one entry per CDR3 protein. In the table there are about 200,000 distinct CDR3 sequences, 90% to 95% of which are singletons. The material sequenced was CD4+ T cells from PBMCs. The receptors were gathered from a human donor with Susac syndrome.

The chain uses TRBV28 and TRBJ1-5, with 7 positions matching TRBD1. Trimming at V came to 3 bases and at J to 8 bases, leaving 16 bases not matched to a gene. Germline assignment: CDR1 MDHEN and CDR2 SYDVKM. CDR3 length: 17 residues. CDR3: CASSFIPTGAGYEPQHF. CDR3 in DNA: TGTGCCAGCAGTTTTATACCTACAGGGGCAGGGTATGAGCCCCAGCATTTT.

This chain joins TRBV20-1 and TRBJ2-7; 8 bases align to TRBD2. Germline V gene sequence: CDR1 DFQATT, CDR2 SNEGSKA (reference sequence). The V segment lost 3 bases and the J segment 2 bases; nucleotides outside the gene matches: 6. This CDR3 has 14 amino acids. The CDR3, as DNA: TGCAGTGCTAGCCGCGGGGGGCGAGCCTACGAGCAGTACTTC. This sequence encodes CSASRGGRAYEQYF.

The gene calls are TRBV3-1 and TRBJ1-6; the D gene is possibly TRBD1 (5 bases). This CDR3 spans 16 amino acids. The germline V gene has CDR1 LGHDT and CDR2 YNNKEL (reference sequence). The V gene lost 1 base and the J gene lost 9 bases, with 16 bases spanning the gap. The CDR3 bases are TGTGCCAGCAGCCAAGGAAGGGGTCCCACCTCTTCACCCCTCCACTTT. Translating gives CASSQGRGPTSSPLHF.

On this clonotype: Mismatch with germline at one junction end may stem from a read error. The J gene is TRBJ1-4, the V gene TRBV29-1, with D hard to call. The germline gives CDR1 SQVTM, CDR2 ANQGSEA. This CDR3 is 13 amino acids long. In nucleotides, the CDR3 is TGCAACGTTGTTAGTGCAACTAATGAAAAACTGTTTTTT. Translation: CNVVSATNEKLFF.

This chain uses TRBV5-1 with TRBJ1-1; D unclear. CDR3 size: 13 residues. The germline gives CDR1 SGHRS, CDR2 YFSETQ. V was pared by 2 bases and J by 6 bases, with 11 bases between. The CDR3 loop reads CASSFPGGAEAFF. DNA for the CDR3: TGCGCCAGCAGCTTCCCGGGAGGCGCTGAAGCTTTCTTT.